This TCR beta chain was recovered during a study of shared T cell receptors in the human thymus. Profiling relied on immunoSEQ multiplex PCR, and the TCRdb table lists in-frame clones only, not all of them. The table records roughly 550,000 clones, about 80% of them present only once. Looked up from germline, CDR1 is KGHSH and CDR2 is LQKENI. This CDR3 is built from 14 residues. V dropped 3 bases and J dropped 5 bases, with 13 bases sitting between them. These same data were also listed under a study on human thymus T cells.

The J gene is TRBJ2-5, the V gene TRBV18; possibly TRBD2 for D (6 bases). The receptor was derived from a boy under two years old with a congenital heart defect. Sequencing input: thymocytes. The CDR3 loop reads CASSPRKGRETQYF. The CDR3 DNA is TGTGCCAGCTCACCCCGGAAAGGGAGGGAGACCCAGTACTTC. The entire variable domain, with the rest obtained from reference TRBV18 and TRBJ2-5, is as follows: NAGVMQNPRHLVRRRGQEARLRCSPMKGHSHVYWYRQLPEEGLKFMVYLQKENIIDESGMPKERFSAEFPKEGPSILRIQQVVRGDSAAYFCASSPRKGRETQYFGPGTRLLVL.